This TCR beta chain appears in the sequencing data of a study of neurological immune-mediated disorders. The CDR3 is 17 residues long. V lost 2 bases and J 4 bases, leaving 19 bases between the germline ends. Germline CDR1 and CDR2: MNHEY and SVGEGT. TCRdb used MiXCR to reprocess the 5' RACE reads, holding one entry per CDR3 protein. In the table there are under 80,000 distinct CDR3 sequences, roughly 3.6% of which are singletons. This clonotype was observed many times. The genes are TRBV6-2 or TRBV6-3 and TRBJ2-3; TRBD2 is a possible D gene (5 bases). The clonotype was recovered from a young man with multiple sclerosis. Input material: PBMCs. DNA of the CDR3: TGTGCCAGCAGTTACCTAGCAGGCGGCGGTGGGGCAGATACGCAGTATTTT. It yields the protein CASSYLAGGGGADTQYF.